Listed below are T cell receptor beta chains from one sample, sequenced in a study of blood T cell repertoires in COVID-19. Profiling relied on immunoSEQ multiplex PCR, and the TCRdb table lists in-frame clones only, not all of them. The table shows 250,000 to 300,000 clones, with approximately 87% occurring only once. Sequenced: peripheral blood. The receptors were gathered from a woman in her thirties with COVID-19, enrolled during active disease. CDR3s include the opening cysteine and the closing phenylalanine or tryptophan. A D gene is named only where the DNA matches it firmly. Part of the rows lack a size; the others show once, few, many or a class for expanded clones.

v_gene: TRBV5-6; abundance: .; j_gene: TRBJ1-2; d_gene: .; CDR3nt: TGTGCCAGCAGCTTGGTAGGGGCAGACTCCTATGGCTACACCTTC; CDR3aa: CASSLVGADSYGYTF
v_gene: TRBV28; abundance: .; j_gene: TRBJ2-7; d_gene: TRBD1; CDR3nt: TGTGCCAGCAGTGGCCCCCCGGGACAGGGGGCGACCGAGCAGTACTTC; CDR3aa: CASSGPPGQGATEQYF
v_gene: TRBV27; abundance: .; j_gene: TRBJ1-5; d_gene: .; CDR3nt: TGTGCCAGCAGTTTGTCCGGGGGACAGCCCCAGCATTTT; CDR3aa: CASSLSGGQPQHF
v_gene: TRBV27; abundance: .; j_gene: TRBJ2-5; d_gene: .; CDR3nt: TGTGCCAGCAGTTATTGGGGGCGAGAGACCCAGTACTTC; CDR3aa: CASSYWGRETQYF
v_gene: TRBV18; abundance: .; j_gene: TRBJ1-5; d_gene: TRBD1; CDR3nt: TGTGCCAGCTCAGTACAGGGGGCCCTCAATCAGCCCCAGCATTTT; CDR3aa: CASSVQGALNQPQHF
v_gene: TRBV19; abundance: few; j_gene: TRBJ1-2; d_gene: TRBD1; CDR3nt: TGTGCCAGTACCTTGGACAGGGGTTATGGCTACACCTTC; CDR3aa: CASTLDRGYGYTF
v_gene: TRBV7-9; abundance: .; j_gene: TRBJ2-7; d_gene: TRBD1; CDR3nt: TGTGCCAGCAGCCCGGGGCAGGGGGCGTTC; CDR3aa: CASSPGQGAF
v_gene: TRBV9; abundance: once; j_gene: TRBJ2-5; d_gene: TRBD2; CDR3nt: TGTGCCAGCAGCGAACTAGCGGGGGTTCAAGAGACCCAGTACTTC; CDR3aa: CASSELAGVQETQYF
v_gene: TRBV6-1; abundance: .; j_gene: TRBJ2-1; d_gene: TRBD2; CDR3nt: TGTGCCAGCAGTGAGTCCAGCCCTAGCGGGGGCCTTTACAATGAGCAGTTCTTC; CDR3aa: CASSESSPSGGLYNEQFF
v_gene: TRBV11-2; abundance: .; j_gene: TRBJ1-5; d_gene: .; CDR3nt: TGTGCCAGCAGCCGAAATTACAGGAACAATCAGCCCCAGCATTTT; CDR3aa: CASSRNYRNNQPQHF
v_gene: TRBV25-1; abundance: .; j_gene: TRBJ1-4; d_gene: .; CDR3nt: TGTGCCACTTCCAAGGGAGGGTGGTATGAAAAACTGTTTTTT; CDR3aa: CATSKGGWYEKLFF
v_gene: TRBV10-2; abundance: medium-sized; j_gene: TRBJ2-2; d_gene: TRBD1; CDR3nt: TGCGCCAGCGGACAGGAGAACACCGGGGAGCTGTTTTTT; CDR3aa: CASGQENTGELFF
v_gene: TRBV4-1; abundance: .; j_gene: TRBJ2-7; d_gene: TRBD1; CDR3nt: TGCGCCAGCAGCCGCGGACAGGCATACGAGCAGTACTTC; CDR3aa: CASSRGQAYEQYF
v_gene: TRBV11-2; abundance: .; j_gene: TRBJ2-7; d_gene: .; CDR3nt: TGTGCCAGCAGCTCCTCCGAGCGTGAGCAGTACTTC; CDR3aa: CASSSSEREQYF
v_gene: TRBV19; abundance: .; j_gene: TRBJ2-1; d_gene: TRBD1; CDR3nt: TGTGCCAGTAGTAGCGGACAGGGGGCTAGGAATGAGCAGTTCTTC; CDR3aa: CASSSGQGARNEQFF
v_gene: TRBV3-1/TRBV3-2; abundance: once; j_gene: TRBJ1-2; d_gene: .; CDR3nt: TGTGCCAGCAGCCAAGGGTACGGGGAAAGGAGATACACCTTC; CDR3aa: CASSQGYGERRYTF
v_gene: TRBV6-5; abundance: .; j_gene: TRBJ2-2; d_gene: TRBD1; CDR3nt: TGTGCCAGCAGTTACTCCCGACAGGGGTCCGGGGAGCTGTTTTTT; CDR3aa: CASSYSRQGSGELFF
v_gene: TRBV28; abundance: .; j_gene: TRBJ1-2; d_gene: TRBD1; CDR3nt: TGTGCCAGCAGTTCTCCGCAACGGGGGACAGGAGGCTACACCTTC; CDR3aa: CASSSPQRGTGGYTF
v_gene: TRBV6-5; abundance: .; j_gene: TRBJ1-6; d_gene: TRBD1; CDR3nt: TGTGCCAGCAGCCGCGGACAGGGGAATTCACCCCTCCACTTT; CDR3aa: CASSRGQGNSPLHF
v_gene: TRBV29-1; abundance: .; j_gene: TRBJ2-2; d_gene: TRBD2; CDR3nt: TGCAGCGGCTGGCGGGGGGGAACCGGGGAGCTGTTTTTT; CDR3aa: CSGWRGGTGELFF
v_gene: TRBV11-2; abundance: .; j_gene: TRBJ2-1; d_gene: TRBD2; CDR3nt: TGTGCCAGCAGCCCGACTAGCGGGGTATACAATGAGCAGTTCTTC; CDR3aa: CASSPTSGVYNEQFF
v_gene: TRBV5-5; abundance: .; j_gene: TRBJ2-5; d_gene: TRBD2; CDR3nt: TGTGCCAGCAGCTTGAGCGGGGACGGTTACGTTAAAGAGACCCAGTACTTC; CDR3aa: CASSLSGDGYVKETQYF
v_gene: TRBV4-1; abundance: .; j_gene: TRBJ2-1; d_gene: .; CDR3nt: TGCGCCAGCAGCCAGGCGGGTTTAAGCTCCTACAATGAGCAGTTCTTC; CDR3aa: CASSQAGLSSYNEQFF
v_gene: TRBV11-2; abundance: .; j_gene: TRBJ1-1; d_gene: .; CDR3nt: TGTGCCAGCAGCTTATTCCTAGGCAACACTGAAGCTTTCTTT; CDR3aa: CASSLFLGNTEAFF
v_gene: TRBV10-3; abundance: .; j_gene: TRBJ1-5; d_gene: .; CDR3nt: TGTGCCATCAGTGGAGAGCCGAGCAATCAGCCCCAGCATTTT; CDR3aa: CAISGEPSNQPQHF
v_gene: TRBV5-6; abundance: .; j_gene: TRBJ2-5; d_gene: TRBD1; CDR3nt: TGTGCCAGCAGCTTCCCCGGACAGGAACCCGATAATGAGGAGACCCAGTACTTC; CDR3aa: CASSFPGQEPDNEETQYF
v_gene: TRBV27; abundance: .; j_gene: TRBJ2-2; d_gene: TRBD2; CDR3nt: TGTGCCAGCAGGACCCTAGCGGGGGCGTCGGGGGGGGAGCTGTTTTTT; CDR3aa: CASRTLAGASGGELFF
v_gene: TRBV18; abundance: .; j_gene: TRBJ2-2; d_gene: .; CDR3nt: TGTGCCAGCTCACCACCGACTCGGGTAACCGGGGAGCTGTTTTTT; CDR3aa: CASSPPTRVTGELFF
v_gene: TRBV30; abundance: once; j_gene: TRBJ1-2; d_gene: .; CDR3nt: TGTGCCTGGAGTGCCAGGCGCTATGGCTACACCTTC; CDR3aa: CAWSARRYGYTF
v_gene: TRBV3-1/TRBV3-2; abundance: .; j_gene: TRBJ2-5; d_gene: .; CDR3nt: TGTGCCAGCAGCCACCTTAGAGAGACCCAGTACTTC; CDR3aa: CASSHLRETQYF
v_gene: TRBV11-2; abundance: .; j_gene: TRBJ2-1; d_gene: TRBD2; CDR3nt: TGTGCCAGCAGCTCCCCGCTCCTGGGGCGGGGGAAGGGCAATGAGCAGTTCTTC; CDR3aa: CASSSPLLGRGKGNEQFF
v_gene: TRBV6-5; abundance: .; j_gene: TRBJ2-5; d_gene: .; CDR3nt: TGTGCCAGCAGACGGACAGTCCAAGAGACCCAGTACTTC; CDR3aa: CASRRTVQETQYF
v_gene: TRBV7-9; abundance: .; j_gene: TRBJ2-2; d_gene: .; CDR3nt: TGTGCCAGCAGCCCAAGCTCGGGTCTATCGAACACCGGGGAGCTGTTTTTT; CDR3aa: CASSPSSGLSNTGELFF
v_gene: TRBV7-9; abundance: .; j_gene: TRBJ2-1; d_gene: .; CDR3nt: TGTGCCAGCAGCTCCCCCCCCGGTGAGCAGTTCTTC; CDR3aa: CASSSPPGEQFF
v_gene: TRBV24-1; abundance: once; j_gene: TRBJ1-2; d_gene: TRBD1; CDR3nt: TGTGCCACCAGTGACCCGAGCCGGGACAGGGGTAATGGCTACACCTTC; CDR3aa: CATSDPSRDRGNGYTF
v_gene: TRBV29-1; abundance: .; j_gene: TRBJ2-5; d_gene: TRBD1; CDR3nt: TGCAGCGTTCAGGGGGCGGCAGAGACCCAGTACTTC; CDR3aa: CSVQGAAETQYF
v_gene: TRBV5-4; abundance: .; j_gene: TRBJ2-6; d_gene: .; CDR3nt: TGTGCCAGTAGAAGCAGGGGATTTAGCTCTGGGGCCAACGTCCTGACTTTC; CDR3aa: CASRSRGFSSGANVLTF
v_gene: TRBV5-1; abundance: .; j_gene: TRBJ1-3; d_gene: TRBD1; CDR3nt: TGCGCCAGCAGCTTGCGGGACAGTCCTTCCTACTCTGGAAACACCATATATTTT; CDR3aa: CASSLRDSPSYSGNTIYF
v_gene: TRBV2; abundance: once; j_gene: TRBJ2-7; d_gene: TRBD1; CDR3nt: TGTGCCGGGAACGGGGACAGGGCCTACGAGCAGTACTTC; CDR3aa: CAGNGDRAYEQYF
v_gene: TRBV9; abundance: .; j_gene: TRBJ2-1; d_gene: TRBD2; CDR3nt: TGTGCCAGCAGCGTAGTCGGGGGGGAATACAATGAGCAGTTCTTC; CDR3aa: CASSVVGGEYNEQFF
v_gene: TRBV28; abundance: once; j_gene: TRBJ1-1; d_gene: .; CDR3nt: TGTGCCAGCAGTTTACCCCGCAGGGGCGGAACTGAAGCTTTCTTT; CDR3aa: CASSLPRRGGTEAFF
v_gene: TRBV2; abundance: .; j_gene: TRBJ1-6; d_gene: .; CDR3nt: TGTGCCAGCGCGGGGGCCCACCCAGGGTTAGATTCACCCCTCCACTTT; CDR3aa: CASAGAHPGLDSPLHF
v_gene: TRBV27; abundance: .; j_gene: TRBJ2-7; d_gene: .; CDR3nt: TGTGCCAGCAGTTTCGGACAGAACTACGAGCAGTACTTC; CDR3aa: CASSFGQNYEQYF
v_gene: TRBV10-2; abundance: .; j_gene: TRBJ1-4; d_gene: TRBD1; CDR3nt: TGCGCCAGCAGGGAGGGGGCTGCACTGTTTTTT; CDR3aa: CASREGAALFF
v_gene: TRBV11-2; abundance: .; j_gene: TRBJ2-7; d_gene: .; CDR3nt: TGTGCCAGCAGACATAGCGGAAAAACCTACGAGCAGTACTTC; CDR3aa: CASRHSGKTYEQYF
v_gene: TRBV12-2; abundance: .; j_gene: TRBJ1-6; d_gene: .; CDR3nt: TGTGCAAGTCGCTTAGTGCTGGGGGGTAGACATCCACCCCTCCACTTT; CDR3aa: CASRLVLGGRHPPLHF
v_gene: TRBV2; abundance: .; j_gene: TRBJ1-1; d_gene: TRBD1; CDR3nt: TGTGCCAGCAAAGCCCCAGGGGGGAACACTGAAGCTTTCTTT; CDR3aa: CASKAPGGNTEAFF
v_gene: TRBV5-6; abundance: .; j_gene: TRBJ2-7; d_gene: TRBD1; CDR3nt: TGTGCCAGCAGCTGGGACAGGGAATACGAGCAGTACTTC; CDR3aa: CASSWDREYEQYF
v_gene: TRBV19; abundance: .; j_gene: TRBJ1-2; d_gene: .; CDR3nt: TGTGCCAGTAGTGTCCGGACAGCCCCCCGTGGCTACACCTTC; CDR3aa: CASSVRTAPRGYTF
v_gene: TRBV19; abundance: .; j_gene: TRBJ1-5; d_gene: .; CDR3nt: TGTGCCAGTAGTCTCTACGGCGGGGTCATCGCCCAGCATTTT; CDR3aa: CASSLYGGVIAQHF
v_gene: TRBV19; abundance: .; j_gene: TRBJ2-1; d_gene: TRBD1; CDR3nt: TGTGCCAGTAGTATGACAGGGGTCAATGAGCAGTTCTTC; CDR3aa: CASSMTGVNEQFF
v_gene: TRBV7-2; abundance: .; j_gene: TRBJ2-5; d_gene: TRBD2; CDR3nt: TGTGCCAGCAGTCTACTAGCGGGGGTGGCGGAGACCCAGTACTTC; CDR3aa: CASSLLAGVAETQYF
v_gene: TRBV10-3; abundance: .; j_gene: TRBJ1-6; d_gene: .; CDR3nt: TGTGCCATCAGTGAAGCGCCGGGTGAGGCCCTCCACTTT; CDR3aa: CAISEAPGEALHF
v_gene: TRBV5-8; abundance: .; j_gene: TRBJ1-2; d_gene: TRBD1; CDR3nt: TGTGCCAGCAGCTTAAGGACAGGGAACCTACCTAACTATGGCTACACCTTC; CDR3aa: CASSLRTGNLPNYGYTF
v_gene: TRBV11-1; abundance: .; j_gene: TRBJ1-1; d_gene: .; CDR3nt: TGTGCCAGCAGGTCCACAATAAACACTGAAGCTTTCTTT; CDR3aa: CASRSTINTEAFF
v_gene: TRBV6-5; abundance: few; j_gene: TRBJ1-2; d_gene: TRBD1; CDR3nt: TGTGCCAGCAGTTACTTGGGACAGCAACACTATGGCTACACCTTC; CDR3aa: CASSYLGQQHYGYTF
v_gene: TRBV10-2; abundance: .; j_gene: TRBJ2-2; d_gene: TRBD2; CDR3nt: TGCGCCAGCTGCCCAGCGGGGGGGCCCGGGGAGCTGTTTTTT; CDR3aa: CASCPAGGPGELFF
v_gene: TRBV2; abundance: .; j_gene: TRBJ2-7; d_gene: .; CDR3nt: TGTGCCAGCAGTGGTTCAGGCCCCCGGGAGCAGTACTTC; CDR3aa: CASSGSGPREQYF
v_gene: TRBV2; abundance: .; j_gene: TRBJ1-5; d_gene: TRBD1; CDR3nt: TGTGCCAGCAGCGATACAGGGGTGAGCAATCAGCCCCAGCATTTT; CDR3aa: CASSDTGVSNQPQHF